The next 30 T cell receptor beta chains were all read from a single sample in a study of shared clonotypes between healthy human individuals. Naivety among CD8 cells was defined by CD45RO negativity and positive CCR7 selection, thereby excluding terminally differentiated effector memory CD45RA+ cells. Measured with immunoSEQ multiplex PCR; TCRdb has only the in-frame clones, and not every one. The sample consists of around 2.1 million clones, 85% to 95% of them appearing once. Sequenced sample: naive CD8+ T cells from PBMCs. The receptors were sampled from a man in his late teens or twenties in good health. Some clones in this sample may be carry-over from other donors' samples.

V gene TRBV23-1 combines with J gene TRBJ2-2, with 8 bases identical to TRBD1. TRBV23-1 carries the ORF label, with uncertain function. V gave up 0 bases and J gave up 1 base; unmatched junction bases: 10. The CDR3 contains 19 residues. The CDR3 region has the DNA TGCGCCAGCAGTCAATCTTACGTAACCGGGACAGGGAACACCGGGGAGCTGTTTTTT. This translates into CASSQSYVTGTGNTGELFF.

This clone is a singleton in its sample. V gene TRBV28 combines with J gene TRBJ2-7; D uncertain. Trimming took 2 bases from V and 2 from J, leaving 10 bases between them. This CDR3 spans 14 amino acids. The germline V gene has CDR1 MDHEN and CDR2 SYDVKM. The CDR3 region is CASSLAEYPYEQYF. The CDR3 bases are TGTGCCAGCAGTTTAGCAGAGTATCCCTACGAGCAGTACTTC.

The chain recombines TRBV27 with TRBJ2-7; D gene ambiguous. The germline gives CDR1 MNHEY, CDR2 SMNVEV (reference sequence). CDR3 size: 13 residues. The V end was cut by 5 bases, the J end by 0 bases, with 8 bases between. The CDR3 loop reads CASSNGPSYEQYF. The CDR3 DNA sequence: TGTGCCAGCAGTAACGGACCCTCCTACGAGCAGTACTTC.

The chain couples TRBV10-3 to TRBJ2-3, with 8 nucleotides matching TRBD1. The V and J ends lost 6 bases and 1 base, in that order; junction bases with no gene match: 3. Germline V gene lookup returns CDR1 ENHRY and CDR2 SYGVKD. The CDR3 is made up of 14 amino acids. CDR3: CAIRRTGRTDTQYF. The CDR3 bases are TGTGCCATCAGAAGGACAGGGCGCACAGATACGCAGTATTTT.

The V and J genes are TRBV15 and TRBJ2-2; possible D gene TRBD1, 5 bases. Germline-derived CDR1 and CDR2 are LNHNV and YYDKDF (reference sequence). This CDR3 comprises 11 residues. The V end was cut by 8 bases, the J end by 7 bases, with 8 bases between. CDR3 bases: TGTGCCACCCGCGACAGCGGGGAGCTGTTTTTT. It translates to CATRDSGELFF.

Remarks on this clone: This CDR3 is also generated by other DNA sequences in the sample. The chain uses TRBV19 and TRBJ1-1; TRBD1 is a possible D gene (5 bases). There are 14 residues in the CDR3. Germline V gene data show CDR1 as LNHDA and CDR2 as SQIVND (reference sequence). V lost 3 bases and J 5 bases, leaving 13 bases between the germline ends. CDR3 bases: TGTGCCAGTAGTATGGGACGGGTGGGGACTGAAGCTTTCTTT. It encodes CASSMGRVGTEAFF.

This clone was recorded a few times. This chain uses TRBV27 with TRBJ1-1; D is unclear. Trimming took off 5 bases at V and 5 bases at J, with 15 bases between the two ends. Germline CDR1 MNHEY, CDR2 SMNVEV (reference sequence). The CDR3 runs to 14 residues. This CDR3 is CASSPTRRGTEAFF. CDR3 nucleotides: TGTGCCAGCAGTCCGACCCGGAGAGGAACTGAAGCTTTCTTT.

This clone has just one count. This chain links TRBV13 with TRBJ1-2; TRBD1 aligns across 10 bases. Germline CDR1 is PRHDT and CDR2 is FYEKMQ (reference sequence). This CDR3 region has 16 residues. Unmatched junction bases numbered 12, after V lost 5 bases and J lost 6 bases. CDR3 in amino acids: CASSQGTGDFRHGYTF. The CDR3, as DNA: TGTGCCAGCAGCCAAGGGACAGGGGACTTCAGACATGGCTACACCTTC.

The CDR3 loop is CASSLSGDRLNTEAFF. CDR3 DNA: TGTGCCAGCAGTTTATCGGGGGACAGACTCAACACTGAAGCTTTCTTT. This chain uses TRBV27 with TRBJ1-1, with TRBD1 matching 7 bases. The CDR3 has 16 amino acids. The V and J ends lost 0 bases and 2 bases, in that order; junction bases with no gene match: 6. CDR1 and CDR2 (germline): MNHEY, SMNVEV (reference sequence).

This chain uses TRBV11-2 with TRBJ2-7; a possible D gene is TRBD1 (5 bases). Germline values: CDR1 SGHAT, CDR2 FQNNGV. V was clipped by 4 bases and J by 6 bases, with 13 bases between them. The CDR3 is 13 amino acids. CDR3 bases: TGTGCCAGCAGCTCATTACTGGGGCTCGAGCAGTACTTC. Residues: CASSSLLGLEQYF.

The DNA of the CDR3 is TGTGCCAGTAGTATAGTAACAGGGGCGTCCGAAAAACTGTTTTTT. Translating it yields CASSIVTGASEKLFF. The rearrangement uses TRBV19 and TRBJ1-4; 7 bases agree with TRBD1. Germline trimming cut 1 base from V and 8 bases from J; bases unmatched to any gene: 7. The CDR3 spans 15 residues. Per germline, CDR1 LNHDA and CDR2 SQIVND (reference sequence).

The rearrangement joins TRBV7-2 to TRBJ1-4; 7 bases line up with TRBD1. Unmatched junction bases numbered 11, after V lost 5 bases and J lost 5 bases. The germline CDR1 and CDR2 sequences are SGHTA and FQGNSA. CDR3 length equals 16 residues. CDR3 coding DNA: TGTGCCAGCAGCCCTAGGACAGGCGGGCTGAATGAAAAACTGTTTTTT. Its protein is CASSPRTGGLNEKLFF.

J is TRBJ2-1 and V is TRBV7-8, with 8 bases that match TRBD2. This CDR3 comprises 17 residues. The trim removed 8 bases at V and 5 bases at J, leaving 17 bases unmatched. Germline V gene sequence: CDR1 SGHVS, CDR2 FQNEAQ. The CDR3 bases are TGTGCCAGCTATACTTGGACGGGAGGGCCGGTCCACAATGAGCAGTTCTTC. This translates into CASYTWTGGPVHNEQFF.

The rearrangement links TRBV14 to TRBJ1-1; D call uncertain. CDR1 is SGHDN, CDR2 FVKESK, per germline. Trimming shortened V by 3 bases and J by 3 bases, and 14 bases separated the two germline ends. This CDR3 has 15 residues. The CDR3 here is CASSHFQGLYTEAFF. CDR3 in DNA: TGTGCCAGCAGCCATTTCCAAGGATTGTACACTGAAGCTTTCTTT.

J is TRBJ2-7 and V is TRBV4-3; D gene ambiguous. This CDR3 contains 14 residues. CDR1 LGHNA and CDR2 YSLEER come from the germline V gene. V shed 1 base and J shed 3 bases, with 10 bases lying between them. Here the CDR3 DNA reads TGCGCCAGCAGCCAAGTTTACGGTGGCTACGAGCAGTACTTC. It specifies CASSQVYGGYEQYF.

The chain uses TRBV25-1 and TRBJ2-1, with TRBD2 identical over 7 bases. CDR3 length: 13 amino acids. Per the germline V gene, CDR1 is MGHDK and CDR2 is SYGVNS. Germline trimming cut 1 base from V and 15 bases from J; bases unmatched to any gene: 9. In DNA, the CDR3 is TGTGCCAGCAGTGAATTTGCGGGAGTAGGACTGTTCTTC. Its translation is CASSEFAGVGLFF.

CDR3 nucleotide sequence: TGTGCCAGCAGTGACTTTTTGGGGGACAGCCTGAACACTGAAGCTTTCTTT. This sequence encodes CASSDFLGDSLNTEAFF. The chain uses TRBV25-1 and TRBJ1-1; 7 bases line up with TRBD1. The CDR3 length is 17 residues. Losses at the gene ends were 3 bases for V and 0 bases for J; bases not matched to a gene: 10. The germline CDR1 and CDR2 sequences are MGHDK and SYGVNS.

CDR3 loop: CASSAGGSGSLNEQFF. CDR3 in DNA: TGTGCCAGCAGCGCAGGGGGTAGCGGGAGTTTAAATGAGCAGTTCTTC. This chain joins TRBV9 and TRBJ2-1; the match to TRBD2 covers 9 bases. Unmatched junction bases numbered 11, after V lost 3 bases and J lost 7 bases. Looked up from germline, CDR1 is SGDLS and CDR2 is YYNGEE. CDR3 length equals 16 residues.

This clone was seen once. The genes are TRBV4-3 and TRBJ2-7; 10 bases match TRBD2. CDR3 size: 16 residues. The V gene's germline CDR1 is LGHNA and CDR2 YSLEER. V trimming: 4 bases; J trimming: 3 bases; junction bases outside the gene matches: 9. CDR3 in amino acids: CASSPLAGGGYYEQYF. The CDR3 bases are TGCGCCAGCAGCCCCTTAGCGGGAGGTGGATACTACGAGCAGTACTTC.

The genes are TRBV4-1 and TRBJ2-7, with 9 bases matching TRBD1. The CDR3 runs 15 residues. Germline CDR1 reads MGHRA; CDR2 reads YSYEKL. Unmatched junction bases numbered 4, after V lost 1 base and J lost 3 bases. The CDR3 sequence: CASSQVAGQGYEQYF. The CDR3 DNA follows: TGCGCCAGCAGCCAAGTCGCGGGACAGGGCTACGAGCAGTACTTC.

The chain is built from TRBV28 and TRBJ2-7; TRBD2 matches 9 bases. V lost 5 bases, J lost 5 bases, and 7 bases stayed unmatched. Germline V gene lookup returns CDR1 MDHEN and CDR2 SYDVKM. This CDR3 is 14 amino acids long. The CDR3 nucleotides read TGTGCCAGCAGTCCGGGACTAGCCGGCCACGAGCAGTACTTC. Translated, it gives CASSPGLAGHEQYF.

This chain links TRBV27 with TRBJ2-2; 11 nucleotides align to TRBD2. The CDR3 has 16 residues. J was trimmed by 4 bases and V by 7 bases; bases with no gene match: 8. Looked up from germline, CDR1 is MNHEY and CDR2 is SMNVEV (reference sequence). This CDR3 reads CASTILAGEGTGELFF. The CDR3, as DNA: TGTGCCAGCACCATACTAGCGGGAGAGGGCACCGGGGAGCTGTTTTTT.

This rearrangement joins TRBV14 to TRBJ2-7; 7 positions match TRBD1. Germline-derived CDR1 and CDR2 are SGHDN and FVKESK. V shed 6 bases, J shed 0 bases, and the junction held 8 bases outside the gene matches. The CDR3 length is 15 residues. The CDR3, as DNA: TGTGCCAGCAGTCCGAGCTGGGACAGCTCCTACGAGCAGTACTTC. It codes for CASSPSWDSSYEQYF.

The V gene is TRBV20-1, the J gene TRBJ1-4, with a possible D match to TRBD1 (6 bases). The V gene lost 3 bases and the J gene lost 8 bases, with 7 bases spanning the gap. Germline V gene sequence: CDR1 DFQATT, CDR2 SNEGSKA (reference sequence). The CDR3 runs 11 residues. The CDR3 spells CSARGGEKLFF. For the CDR3, the DNA is TGCAGTGCTAGGGGGGGCGAAAAACTGTTTTTT.

The sample holds one count of this clone. This chain links TRBV7-9 with TRBJ2-5; D perhaps matches TRBD1 (5 bases). The CDR3 extends over 14 amino acids. V was pared by 5 bases and J by 5 bases, with 15 bases between. Looked up from germline, CDR1 is SEHNR and CDR2 is FQNEAQ (reference sequence). The CDR3 loop reads CASSQTGIGETQYF. The CDR3 DNA reads as TGTGCCAGCAGCCAAACAGGTATCGGGGAGACCCAGTACTTC.

The chain has TRBV10-3 and TRBJ1-3; no firm D call. The CDR3 runs 15 residues. V dropped 0 bases and J dropped 2 bases, with 8 bases sitting between them. CDR1 is ENHRY and CDR2 is SYGVKD in the germline V gene. The CDR3 region is CAISESGSPGNTIYF. CDR3 nucleotides: TGTGCCATCAGTGAGTCGGGGAGCCCTGGAAACACCATATATTTT.

The rearrangement uses TRBV9 and TRBJ2-1; the D gene could be TRBD1 or TRBD2 (5 bases each). Germline values: CDR1 SGDLS, CDR2 YYNGEE. Trimming removed 0 bases at V and 8 bases at J, with 9 bases between. This CDR3 is 13 amino acids long. The CDR3 is CASSVGGFDEQFF. The CDR3 DNA follows: TGTGCCAGCAGCGTAGGGGGGTTCGATGAGCAGTTCTTC.

This clone was detected only once. The chain employs TRBV12-5 and TRBJ2-5, with D perhaps matching TRBD2 (5 bases). The CDR3 has 14 amino acids. V was clipped by 7 bases and J by 5 bases, with 17 bases between them. Germline V CDR1 and CDR2: LGHNT, FRNRAP. In nucleotides, the CDR3 is TGTGCTAGTGCTCCGGGATGGAAACCGGAGACCCAGTACTTC. The encoded protein is CASAPGWKPETQYF.

The chain employs TRBV2 and TRBJ2-2; D uncertain. Germline V CDR1 and CDR2: SNHLY, FYNNEI. The V and J ends lost 3 bases and 5 bases respectively, with 10 bases between them. The CDR3 consists of 14 residues. The CDR3 bases are TGTGCCAGCAGTGATGGGCCCGGGACCGGGGAGCTGTTTTTT. This translates into CASSDGPGTGELFF.

This sequence joins TRBV9 and TRBJ2-1, with 7 bases identical to TRBD2. Unmatched junction bases numbered 6, after V lost 7 bases and J lost 5 bases. The germline V gene encodes CDR1 SGDLS and CDR2 YYNGEE. CDR3 length equals 13 residues. The CDR3 spells CASDSGFHNEQFF. Written as DNA, the CDR3 is TGTGCCAGCGATAGCGGGTTCCACAATGAGCAGTTCTTC.